The T cell receptor (beta chain) described here comes from a study of B cell selection in AIRE deficiency. Using immunoSEQ multiplex PCR, the repertoire was profiled, and TCRdb retains in-frame clones only, with some absent. The data contain under 30,000 clones, roughly 96% of them seen just once; the ten biggest clones take up 0.2% to 0.25%. Germline CDR1 LNHDA, CDR2 SQIVND (reference sequence). The CDR3 contains 15 residues. Trimming cost V 4 bases and J 4 bases, with 13 bases left between them. Conventional CD4 T cells were sorted as CD4+CD127+ cells. The chain is built from TRBV19 and TRBJ1-4, with a tentative D call TRBD1 (6 bases). The source material was conventional CD4+ T cells sorted from PBMCs. The receptor comes from a human donor with AIRE deficiency. The CDR3 region has the DNA TGTGCCAGTAGTAACGGGGGGCAGAATAATGAAAAACTGTTTTTT. This sequence encodes CASSNGGQNNEKLFF.